These T cell receptor beta chains were read from a single sample in a study of early T cells in non-severe SARS-CoV-2 infection. In TCRdb, the 5' RACE reads were re-called with MiXCR into one record per CDR3 protein. The sample holds tens of thousands of distinct CDR3 sequences, around 18% seen once. The input for sequencing was whole blood, taken at baseline. These receptors were collected from an adult who was a healthcare worker with PCR-confirmed SARS-CoV-2 infection or an uninfected control (not recorded which). Both conserved end residues are part of each CDR3. D genes are given only for firm matches. The listing skips clone size in some rows; elsewhere it reads once, few, many or a size class.

j_call d_call clone_size v_call cdr3_nt cdr3_aa
TRBJ1-1 . many TRBV27 TGTGCCAGCAGTTTTGGAGCCAAACGGGACACTGAAGCTTTCTTT CASSFGAKRDTEAFF
TRBJ1-1 TRBD1 many TRBV11-1 TGTGCCAGCAGCTCCCGACAGGGGCCGGTAAGAAAAGACACTGAAGCTTTCTTT CASSSRQGPVRKDTEAFF
TRBJ2-5 TRBD1 few TRBV7-2 TGTGCCAGCAGCTCCCCGGGACAGGGGGCTGAGACCCAGTACTTC CASSSPGQGAETQYF
TRBJ1-1 . . TRBV5-1 TGCGCCAGCAGCTTGGGATGGGAATCCACTGAAGCTTTCTTT CASSLGWESTEAFF
TRBJ2-3 TRBD2 . TRBV5-4 TGTGCCAGCAGGTTCCCGGGACTAGCGCCAGATACGCAGTATTTT CASRFPGLAPDTQYF
TRBJ2-7 . . TRBV7-2 TGTGCCAGCAGCCCGGTGTCGTCGGGGCAGTACTTC CASSPVSSGQYF
TRBJ2-1 . many TRBV27 TGTGCCAGCAGTTTATCGGCGGGAAATGAGCAGTTCTTC CASSLSAGNEQFF
TRBJ2-7 . few TRBV5-1 TGCGCCAGCAGCTTGGAGGGGGGCCCCAACGAGCAGTACTTC CASSLEGGPNEQYF
TRBJ2-5 TRBD2 many TRBV19 TGTGCCAGTAGTTTTAGCGGGGGGCCGTACCAAGAGACCCAGTACTTC CASSFSGGPYQETQYF
TRBJ1-6 . . TRBV5-6 TGTGCCAGCAGCTTGGGTCCGGCGGGAGGAAATTCACCCCTCCACTTT CASSLGPAGGNSPLHF